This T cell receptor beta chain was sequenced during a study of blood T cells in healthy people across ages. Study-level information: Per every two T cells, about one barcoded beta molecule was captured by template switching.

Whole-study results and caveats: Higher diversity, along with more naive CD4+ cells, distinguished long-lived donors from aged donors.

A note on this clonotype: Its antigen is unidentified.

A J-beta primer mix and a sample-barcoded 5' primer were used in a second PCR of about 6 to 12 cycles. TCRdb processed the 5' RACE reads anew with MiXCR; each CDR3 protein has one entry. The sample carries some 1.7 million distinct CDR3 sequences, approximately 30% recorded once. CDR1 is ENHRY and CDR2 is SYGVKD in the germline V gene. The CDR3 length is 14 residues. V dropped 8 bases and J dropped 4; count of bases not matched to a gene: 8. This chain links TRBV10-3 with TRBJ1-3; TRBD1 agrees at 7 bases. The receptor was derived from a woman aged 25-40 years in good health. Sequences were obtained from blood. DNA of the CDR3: TGTGCCATCTCCGAAAGGGGGCAGGGAAACACCATATATTTT. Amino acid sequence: CAISERGQGNTIYF.